The rows below give T cell receptor beta chains drawn from one sample of a study of T-cell memory formation after mild COVID-19. MiXCR, run by TCRdb on the 5' RACE reads, gives a single entry per CDR3 protein. The table lists under 200,000 distinct CDR3 sequences, around a tenth of them singletons. Material for sequencing was PBMCs or a T cell subset sorted from them (not recorded which). The receptor source for this set is a man between 18 and 29 years old who had mild COVID-19 (a few samples of this study predate the infection). Cell type and time point are not known. Both conserved end residues are part of each CDR3. The D gene is left open where the match is weak. Not all rows give a size; the values are once, few, many and, for expanded clones, a class.

j_call v_call clone_size d_call cdr3_nt cdr3_aa
TRBJ1-1 TRBV3-1 NA NA TGTGCCAGCAGCCAGACAAACACTGAAGCTTTCTTT CASSQTNTEAFF
TRBJ1-1 TRBV5-8 NA TRBD1 TGTGCCAGCAGCCACGGGGACAGGTTCACTGAAGCTTTCTTT CASSHGDRFTEAFF
TRBJ2-2 TRBV5-1 few NA TGCGCCAGCAGCTTGGCGTCAGCCGGGGAGCTGTTTTTT CASSLASAGELFF
TRBJ2-3 TRBV6-5 many NA TGTGCCAGCAGTTGGGACAACACAGATACGCAGTATTTT CASSWDNTDTQYF
TRBJ1-6 TRBV11-2 few TRBD1 TGTGCCAGCAGCTTGGGCTTCGGGACAGGGTATGATTCACCCCTCCACTTT CASSLGFGTGYDSPLHF
TRBJ2-6 TRBV3-1 NA NA TGTGCCAGCAGCCAGAGGGTTCCTACCTCTGGGGCCAACGTCCTGACTTTC CASSQRVPTSGANVLTF
TRBJ1-2 TRBV7-2 NA NA TGTGCCAGCAGCCCACAGGGTCTAAGTGGCTACACCTTC CASSPQGLSGYTF
TRBJ2-3 TRBV18 NA NA TGTGCCAGCTCACCAACCTCAGGGGCAGATACGCAGTATTTT CASSPTSGADTQYF
TRBJ2-1 TRBV4-1 few NA TGCGCCAGCAGCCAAGATCCCAACTCCTACAATGAGCAGTTCTTC CASSQDPNSYNEQFF
TRBJ2-1 TRBV7-2 few NA TGTGCCAGCAGCTTCTCGAGCTGGGCTGAAGAGCAGTTCTTC CASSFSSWAEEQFF
TRBJ1-2 TRBV20-1 NA NA TGCAGTGCCACTGGACAGCCCTATGGCTACACCTTC CSATGQPYGYTF
TRBJ1-2 TRBV5-1 NA NA TGCGCCAGCAGCTTGGGAGGTCTTCCCCTCTATGGCTACACCTTC CASSLGGLPLYGYTF
TRBJ1-5 TRBV2 few TRBD1 TGTGCCAGCAGTAAGGACAGGGTAGCTCAGCCCCAGCATTTT CASSKDRVAQPQHF
TRBJ1-5 TRBV28 many NA TGTGCCAGCAGATCCGAGGGACCGACCTCTTATAGCAATCAGCCCCAGCATTTT CASRSEGPTSYSNQPQHF
TRBJ1-5 TRBV6-5 NA NA TGTGCCAGCAGTTACTCGGCGGTCCAGAATCAGCCCCAGCATTTT CASSYSAVQNQPQHF
TRBJ2-3 TRBV7-2 many TRBD2 TGTGCCAGCACGCCTCTAGCGGGGTCAGATACGCAGTATTTT CASTPLAGSDTQYF
TRBJ2-7 TRBV15 NA NA TGTGCCACTTTGCCTACAGGCCCCTACGAGCAGTACTTC CATLPTGPYEQYF
TRBJ2-4 TRBV10-3 NA TRBD1 TGTGCCATCAGTGAGTCGAAGGGACAGGGAAACATTCAGTACTTC CAISESKGQGNIQYF
TRBJ1-1 TRBV10-2 NA NA TGCGCCAGCAGTGTTCAATCAGGGGTTCATGAGGCTTTCTTT CASSVQSGVHEAFF
TRBJ2-7 TRBV29-1 NA NA TGCAGCACCGGGGAACGGTCCGGAGAGCAGTACTTC CSTGERSGEQYF
TRBJ2-3 TRBV12-3/TRBV12-4 few NA TGTGCCAGCAGTTTAGGAGAACAGCCCACAGATACGCAGTATTTT CASSLGEQPTDTQYF
TRBJ2-4 TRBV5-1 NA TRBD1 TGCGCCAGCAGCTTGGAAGGACAGGGGTACATTCAGTACTTC CASSLEGQGYIQYF
TRBJ2-2 TRBV4-3 few TRBD2 TGCGCCAGCAGCCAAGGGACCGGGACTACACTCGGGGAGCTGTTTTTT CASSQGTGTTLGELFF
TRBJ2-1 TRBV7-3 NA TRBD1 TGTGCCAGCAGCTTATGGGACAGGTTTACTGAGCAGTTCTTC CASSLWDRFTEQFF